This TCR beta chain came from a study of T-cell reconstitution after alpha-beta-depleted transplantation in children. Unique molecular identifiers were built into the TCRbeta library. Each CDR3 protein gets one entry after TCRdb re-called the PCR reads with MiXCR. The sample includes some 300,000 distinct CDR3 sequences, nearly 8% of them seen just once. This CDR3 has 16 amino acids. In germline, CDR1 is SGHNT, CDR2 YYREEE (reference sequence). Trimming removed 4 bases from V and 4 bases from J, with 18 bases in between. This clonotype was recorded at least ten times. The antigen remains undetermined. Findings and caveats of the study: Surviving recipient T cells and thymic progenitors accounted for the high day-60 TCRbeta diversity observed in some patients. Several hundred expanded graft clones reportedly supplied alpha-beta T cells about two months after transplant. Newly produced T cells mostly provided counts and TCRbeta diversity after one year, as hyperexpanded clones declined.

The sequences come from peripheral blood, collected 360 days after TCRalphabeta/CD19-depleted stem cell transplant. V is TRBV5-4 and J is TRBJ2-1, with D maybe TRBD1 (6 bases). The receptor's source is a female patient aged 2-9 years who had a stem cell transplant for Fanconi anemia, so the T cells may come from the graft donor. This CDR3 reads CASSPVGGSVYNEQFF. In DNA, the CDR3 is TGTGCCAGCAGCCCGGTAGGGGGTTCCGTATACAATGAGCAGTTCTTC.